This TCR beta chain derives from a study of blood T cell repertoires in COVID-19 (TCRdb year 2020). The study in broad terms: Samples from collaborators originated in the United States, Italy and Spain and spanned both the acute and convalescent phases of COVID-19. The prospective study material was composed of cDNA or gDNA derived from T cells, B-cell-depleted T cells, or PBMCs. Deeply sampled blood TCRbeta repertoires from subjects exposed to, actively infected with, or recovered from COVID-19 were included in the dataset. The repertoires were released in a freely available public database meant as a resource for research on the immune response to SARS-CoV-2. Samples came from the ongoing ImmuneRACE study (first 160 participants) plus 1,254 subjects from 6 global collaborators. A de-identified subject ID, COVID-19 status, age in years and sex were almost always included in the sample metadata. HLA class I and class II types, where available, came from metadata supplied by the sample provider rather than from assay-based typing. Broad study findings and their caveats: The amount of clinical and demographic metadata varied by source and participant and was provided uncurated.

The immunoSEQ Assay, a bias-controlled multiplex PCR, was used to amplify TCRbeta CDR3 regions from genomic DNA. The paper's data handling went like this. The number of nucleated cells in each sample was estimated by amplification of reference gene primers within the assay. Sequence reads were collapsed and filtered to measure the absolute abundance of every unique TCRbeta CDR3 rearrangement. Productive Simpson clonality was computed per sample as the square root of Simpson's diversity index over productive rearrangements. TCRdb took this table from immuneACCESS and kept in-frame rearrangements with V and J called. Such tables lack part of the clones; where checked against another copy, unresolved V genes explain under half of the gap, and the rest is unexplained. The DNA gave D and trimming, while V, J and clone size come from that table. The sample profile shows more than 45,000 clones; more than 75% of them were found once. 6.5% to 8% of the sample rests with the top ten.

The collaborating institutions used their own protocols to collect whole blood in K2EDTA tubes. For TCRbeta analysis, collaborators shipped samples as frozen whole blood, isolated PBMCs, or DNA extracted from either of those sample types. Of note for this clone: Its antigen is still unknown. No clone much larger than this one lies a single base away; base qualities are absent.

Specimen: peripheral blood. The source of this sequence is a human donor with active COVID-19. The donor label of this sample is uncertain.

CDR3 loop: CASRPSNYGQFF. At the DNA level, the sequence is TGCGCCAGCAGACCCTCCAATTACGGGCAGTTCTTC. The V gene is TRBV5-1 and the J gene is TRBJ2-1, with no reliable assignment of the D segment. From cysteine to phenylalanine, the CDR3 is 12 amino acids long. Only CDR3 DNA remains: 36 bases, in frame from the first base. The germline V gene encodes CDR1 SGHRS and CDR2 YFSETQ. V was cut back by 5 bases and J by 12 bases, leaving a gap of 15 bases between them.